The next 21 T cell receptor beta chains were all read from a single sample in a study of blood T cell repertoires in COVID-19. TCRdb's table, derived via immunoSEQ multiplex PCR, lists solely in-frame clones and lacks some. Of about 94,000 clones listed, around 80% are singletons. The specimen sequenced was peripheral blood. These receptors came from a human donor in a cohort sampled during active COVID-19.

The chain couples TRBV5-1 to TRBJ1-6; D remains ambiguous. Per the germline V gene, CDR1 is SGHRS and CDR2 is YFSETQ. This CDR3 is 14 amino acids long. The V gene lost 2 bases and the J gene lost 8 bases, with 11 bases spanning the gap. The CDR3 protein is CASSFGYADSPLHF. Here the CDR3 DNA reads TGCGCCAGCAGCTTCGGTTACGCGGATTCACCCCTCCACTTT. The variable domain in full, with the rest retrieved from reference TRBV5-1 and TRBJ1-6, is KAGVTQTPRYLIKTRGQQVTLSCSPISGHRSVSWYQQTPGQGLQFLFEYFSETQRNKGNFPGRFSGRQFSNSRSEMNVSTLELGDSALYLCASSFGYADSPLHFGNGTRLTVT.

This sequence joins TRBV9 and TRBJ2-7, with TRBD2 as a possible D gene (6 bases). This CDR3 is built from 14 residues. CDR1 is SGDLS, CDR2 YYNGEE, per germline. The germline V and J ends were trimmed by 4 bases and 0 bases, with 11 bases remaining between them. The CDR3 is CASSPFGSSYEQYF. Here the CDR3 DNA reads TGTGCCAGCAGCCCCTTCGGGAGCTCCTACGAGCAGTACTTC.

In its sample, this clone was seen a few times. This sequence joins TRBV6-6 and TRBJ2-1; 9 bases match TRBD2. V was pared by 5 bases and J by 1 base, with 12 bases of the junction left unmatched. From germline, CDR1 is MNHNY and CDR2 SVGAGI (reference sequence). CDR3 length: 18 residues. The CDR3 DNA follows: TGTGCCAGCAGTCCAGGGGGAGGCGGGAGGGGGTCCTACAATGAGCAGTTCTTC. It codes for CASSPGGGGRGSYNEQFF.

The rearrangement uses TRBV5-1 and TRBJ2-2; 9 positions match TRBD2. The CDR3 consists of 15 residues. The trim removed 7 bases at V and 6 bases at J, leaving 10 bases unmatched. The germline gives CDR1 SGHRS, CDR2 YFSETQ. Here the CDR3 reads CASERASGTPGELFF. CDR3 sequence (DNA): TGCGCCAGCGAAAGGGCTAGCGGGACCCCCGGGGAGCTGTTTTTT.

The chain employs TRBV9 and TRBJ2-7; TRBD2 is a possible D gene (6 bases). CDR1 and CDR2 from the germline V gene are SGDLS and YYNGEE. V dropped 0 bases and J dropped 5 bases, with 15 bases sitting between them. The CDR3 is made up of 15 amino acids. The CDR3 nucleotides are TGTGCCAGCAGCGTAGAAGGAGGGCGGTTCGACGAGCAGTACTTC. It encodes CASSVEGGRFDEQYF.

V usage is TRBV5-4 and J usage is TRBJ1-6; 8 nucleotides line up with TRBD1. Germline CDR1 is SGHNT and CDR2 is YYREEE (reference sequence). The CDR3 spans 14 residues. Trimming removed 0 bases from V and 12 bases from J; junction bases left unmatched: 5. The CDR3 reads CASSLEQGVGPLHF. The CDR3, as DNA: TGTGCCAGCAGCTTGGAACAGGGGGTTGGACCCCTCCACTTT.

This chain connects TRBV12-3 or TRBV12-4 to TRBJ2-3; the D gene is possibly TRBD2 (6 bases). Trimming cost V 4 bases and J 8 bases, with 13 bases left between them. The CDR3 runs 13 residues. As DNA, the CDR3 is TGTGCCAGCAGTTGGCCGGAGGGGAGTACGCAGTATTTT. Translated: CASSWPEGSTQYF.

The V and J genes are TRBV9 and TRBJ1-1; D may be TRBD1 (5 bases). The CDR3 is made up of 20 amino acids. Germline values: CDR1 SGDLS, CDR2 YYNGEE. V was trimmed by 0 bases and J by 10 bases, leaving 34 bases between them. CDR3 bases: TGTGCCAGCAGCGTAGCCCCCCCGGGCAGGGTGGTACATTTCCGGCTCGGAGCTTTCTTT. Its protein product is CASSVAPPGRVVHFRLGAFF.

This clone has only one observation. CDR3 protein: CARPESGANVLTF. The DNA of the CDR3 is TGTGCCAGGCCAGAATCGGGGGCCAACGTCCTGACTTTC. The chain has TRBV12-3 or TRBV12-4 and TRBJ2-6; no firm D call. CDR3 size: 13 residues. Trimming stripped 9 bases from V and 4 bases from J, with 10 bases between.

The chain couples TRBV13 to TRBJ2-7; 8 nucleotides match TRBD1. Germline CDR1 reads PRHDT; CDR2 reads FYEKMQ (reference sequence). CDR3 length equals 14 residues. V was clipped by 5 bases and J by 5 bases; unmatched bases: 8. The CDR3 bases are TGTGCCAGCAGCCCTGGACAGGGATACCACGAGCAGTACTTC. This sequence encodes CASSPGQGYHEQYF.

The CDR3 DNA sequence: TGCGCCAGCAGCTTGGGGGGACTAGCGGGCTACGAGCAGTACTTC. This encodes CASSLGGLAGYEQYF. The chain carries TRBV5-1 and TRBJ2-7; TRBD2 matches 12 bases. This CDR3 has 15 amino acids. V dropped 0 bases and J dropped 3; count of bases not matched to a gene: 1. Per the germline V gene, CDR1 is SGHRS and CDR2 is YFSETQ.

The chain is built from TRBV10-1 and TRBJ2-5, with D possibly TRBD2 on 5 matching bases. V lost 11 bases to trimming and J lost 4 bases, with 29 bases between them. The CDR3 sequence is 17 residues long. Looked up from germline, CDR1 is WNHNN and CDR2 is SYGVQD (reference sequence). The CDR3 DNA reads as TGCGCCCCAATCTATGGGCTTTTTCGGGGTGGAGGAGAGACCCAGTACTTC. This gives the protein CAPIYGLFRGGGETQYF.

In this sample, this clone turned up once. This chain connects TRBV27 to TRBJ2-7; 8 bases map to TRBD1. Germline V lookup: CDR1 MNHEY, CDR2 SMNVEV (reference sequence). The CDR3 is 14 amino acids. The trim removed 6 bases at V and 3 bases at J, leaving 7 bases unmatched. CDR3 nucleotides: TGTGCCAGCAGCGGACAGGGAGGCTACTACGAGCAGTACTTC. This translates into CASSGQGGYYEQYF.

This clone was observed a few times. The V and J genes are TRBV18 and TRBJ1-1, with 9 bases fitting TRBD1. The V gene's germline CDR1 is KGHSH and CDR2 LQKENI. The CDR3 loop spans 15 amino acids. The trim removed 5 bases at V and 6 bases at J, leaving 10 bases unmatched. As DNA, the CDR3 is TGTGCCAGCTCAACCAAGGGACAGGGCGTTTCTGAAGCTTTCTTT. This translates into CASSTKGQGVSEAFF.

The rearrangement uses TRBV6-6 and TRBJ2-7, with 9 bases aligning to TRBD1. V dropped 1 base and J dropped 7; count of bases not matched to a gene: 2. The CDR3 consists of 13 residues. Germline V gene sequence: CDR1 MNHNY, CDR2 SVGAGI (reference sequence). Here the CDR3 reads CASSYYGTGEQYF. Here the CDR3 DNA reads TGTGCCAGCAGTTACTACGGGACAGGGGAGCAGTACTTC.

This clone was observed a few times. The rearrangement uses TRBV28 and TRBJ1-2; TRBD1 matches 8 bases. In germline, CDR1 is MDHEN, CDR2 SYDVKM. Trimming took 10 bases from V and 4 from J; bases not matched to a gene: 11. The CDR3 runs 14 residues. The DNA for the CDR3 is TGTGCCACCACAGGGGGTGACGGACCCTATGGCTACACCTTC. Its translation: CATTGGDGPYGYTF.

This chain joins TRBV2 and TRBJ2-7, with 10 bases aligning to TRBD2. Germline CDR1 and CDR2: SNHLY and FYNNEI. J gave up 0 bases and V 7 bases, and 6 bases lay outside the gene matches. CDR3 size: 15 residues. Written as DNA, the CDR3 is TGTGCCAGCACCAGGACTAGCGGCCGCTCCTACGAGCAGTACTTC. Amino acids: CASTRTSGRSYEQYF.

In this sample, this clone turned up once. The CDR3 loop reads CASSPLPVDREAGYTF. In nucleotides, the CDR3 is TGTGCCAGCAGCCCCCTCCCAGTGGACAGGGAGGCTGGCTACACCTTC. V usage is TRBV7-8 and J usage is TRBJ1-2, with TRBD1 matching over 8 bases. The ends lost 5 bases at V and 7 bases at J; junction bases unmatched: 15. The CDR3 contains 16 residues. Germline values: CDR1 SGHVS, CDR2 FQNEAQ.

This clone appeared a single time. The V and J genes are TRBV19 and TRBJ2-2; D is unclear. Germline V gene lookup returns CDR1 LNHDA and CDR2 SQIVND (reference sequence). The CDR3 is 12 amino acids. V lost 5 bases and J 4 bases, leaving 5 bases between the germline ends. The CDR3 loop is CASSSVTGELFF. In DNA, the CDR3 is TGTGCCAGTAGTTCCGTCACCGGGGAGCTGTTTTTT.

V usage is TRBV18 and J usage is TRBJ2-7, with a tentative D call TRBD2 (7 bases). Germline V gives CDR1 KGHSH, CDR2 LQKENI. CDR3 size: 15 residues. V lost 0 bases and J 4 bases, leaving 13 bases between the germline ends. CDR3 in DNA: TGTGCCAGCTCACCACCGGGGGGGGGACAATACGAGCAGTACTTC. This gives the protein CASSPPGGGQYEQYF.

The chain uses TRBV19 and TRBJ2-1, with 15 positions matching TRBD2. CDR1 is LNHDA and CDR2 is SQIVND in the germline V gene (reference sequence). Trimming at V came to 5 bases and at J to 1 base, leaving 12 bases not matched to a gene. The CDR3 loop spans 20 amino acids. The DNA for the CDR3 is TGTGCCAGTAGTTTCTTTGGACTAGCGGGAGGGGGGGGTTCCTACAATGAGCAGTTCTTC. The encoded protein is CASSFFGLAGGGGSYNEQFF.